Presented here are 4 T cell receptor beta chains from one specimen sequenced in a study of cytomegalovirus exposure and HLA in healthy donors. PCR employed 60 Vbeta and 13 Jbeta primers. This table comes from immunoSEQ multiplex PCR, and its TCRdb copy is limited to in-frame clones, with some not included. The sample holds roughly 150,000 clones, roughly 80% seen once. The sequencing sample was made of PBMCs. These receptors originate from a man younger than 30 in good health and CMV-seropositive.

V and J are TRBV29-1 and TRBJ2-3; 9 nucleotides agree with TRBD2. The CDR3 totals 14 residues. With 7 bases clipped from V and 2 bases from J, the junction kept 7 bases outside the gene matches. Germline lookup yields CDR1 SQVTM and CDR2 ANQGSEA. The DNA of the CDR3 is TGCAGCGCTTTAGCGGGAGCGCTCACAGATACGCAGTATTTT. Translated, it gives CSALAGALTDTQYF.

The chain carries TRBV7-9 and TRBJ2-1, with a possible D match to TRBD2 (5 bases). Trimming took 5 bases from V and 1 from J, leaving 9 bases between them. Per germline, CDR1 SEHNR and CDR2 FQNEAQ (reference sequence). The CDR3 has 14 amino acids. CDR3 in DNA: TGTGCCAGCAGCAGTGGACTGTCCTACAATGAGCAGTTCTTC. This gives the protein CASSSGLSYNEQFF.

This sequence joins TRBV7-2 and TRBJ2-3; D unresolved. CDR1 is SGHTA, CDR2 FQGNSA, per germline. The CDR3 covers 14 residues. With 3 bases removed from V and 4 bases from J, the gap between germline ends came to 11 bases. The CDR3 DNA follows: TGTGCCAGCAGCTTGGGCCTTCGCGCAGATACGCAGTATTTT. Protein sequence: CASSLGLRADTQYF.

The chain uses TRBV28 and TRBJ1-4; 9 nucleotides line up with TRBD1. The V and J ends lost 6 bases and 4 bases, in that order; junction bases with no gene match: 3. The CDR3 runs to 14 residues. The germline V gene has CDR1 MDHEN and CDR2 SYDVKM. This chain's CDR3 is CASSQDRGNEKLFF. The CDR3 DNA reads as TGTGCCAGCAGCCAGGACAGGGGTAATGAAAAACTGTTTTTT. The complete variable domain, with remaining parts taken from reference TRBV28 and TRBJ1-4, reads DVKVTQSSRYLVKRTGEKVFLECVQDMDHENMFWYRQDPGLGLRLIYFSYDVKMKEKGDIPEGYSVSREKKERFSLILESASTNQTSMYLCASSQDRGNEKLFFGSGTQLSVL.